This TCR beta chain was recorded in a study of blood T cell repertoires in COVID-19. Study details: Spain, Italy and the United States supplied samples that represented acute and convalescent COVID-19. The analysed material was cDNA or gDNA that came from T cells, B-cell-depleted T cells, or PBMCs.

Participant-reported clinical history was the basis for cohort assignment. The recovered donors of Cohort 3 showed two negative PCRs, clearance, or symptom resolution. The CDR3 sequence is 16 residues long. Germline V CDR1 and CDR2: SEHNR, FQNEAQ (reference sequence). With V trimmed by 0 bases and J by 7 bases, 8 bases remained unmatched. Repertoires were generated with immunoSEQ multiplex PCR, while TCRdb's copy carries only in-frame clones and drops some. Of 150,000 to 200,000 clones in the sample, under 85% are singletons; the top ten hold about an eighth. Material: PBMCs or T cells enriched from blood (not recorded which). The chain employs TRBV7-9 and TRBJ1-4; TRBD1 aligns across 7 bases. This clonotype was sampled from a man in his fifties who had recovered from COVID-19. CDR3 nucleotides: TGTGCCAGCAGCTTAGCCTCCAGACAGGGAGGTGAAAAACTGTTTTTT. As protein: CASSLASRQGGEKLFF.